The sequence of this TCR beta chain was determined in a study of T cells after yellow fever vaccination. Across the study: Fractions with few cells were prepared using SMART-Seq v4 Ultra Low Input.

Trimming cost V 9 bases and J 6 bases; bases outside gene matches: 12. The CDR3 runs 15 residues. Per the germline V gene, CDR1 is SGDLS and CDR2 is YYNGEE. In making TCR cDNA, 5'RACE template switching added a universal primer site and UMIs to it. TCRdb fed the 5' RACE reads into MiXCR, producing one record per CDR3 protein. The sample holds hundreds of thousands of distinct CDR3 sequences, 7.5% to 9% seen once. The chain recombines TRBV9 with TRBJ2-2, with 9 bases aligning to TRBD1. The TCR was taken from a man aged 18-30 years who received the YFV17D yellow fever vaccine. This specimen was PBMCs, taken on the day of the first yellow fever vaccination. The DNA for the CDR3 is TGTGCCACCCCCCCCGGGACAGGGACCGCCGGGGAGCTGTTTTTT. Residues: CATPPGTGTAGELFF. The variable domain in full, with the rest retrieved from reference TRBV9 and TRBJ2-2, is DSGVTQTPKHLITATGQRVTLRCSPRSGDLSVYWYQQSLDQGLQFLIQYYNGEERAKGNILERFSAQQFPDLHSELNLSSLELGDSALYFCATPPGTGTAGELFFGEGSRLTVL.